The text below deals with one T cell receptor (beta chain). Its antigen is as yet unknown. V lost 2 bases, J lost 3 bases, and 17 bases lay in between. Germline V CDR1 and CDR2: SGHVS, FQNEAQ. The CDR3 runs to 16 residues. In TCRdb, the 5' RACE reads were re-called with MiXCR into one record per CDR3 protein. Among approximately 580,000 distinct CDR3 sequences listed, 20% were seen once. The source of the sample is a study of T-cell memory formation after mild COVID-19. General study findings and limits: Clones that contracted from day 15 to 85 were balanced CD4/CD8, while later expanders leaned CD4+.

The chain links TRBV7-8 to TRBJ2-7; TRBD1 might be the D (7 bases). Sequencing was done on a sample of PBMCs or a T cell subset sorted from them (not recorded which). This clonotype was sampled from an adult woman who had mild COVID-19 (a few samples of this study predate the infection). Cell type and time point are not known. CDR3 residues: CASSLRTGDRVYEQYF. In DNA form, the CDR3 reads TGTGCCAGCAGCTTACGTACGGGAGACAGGGTCTACGAGCAGTACTTC.